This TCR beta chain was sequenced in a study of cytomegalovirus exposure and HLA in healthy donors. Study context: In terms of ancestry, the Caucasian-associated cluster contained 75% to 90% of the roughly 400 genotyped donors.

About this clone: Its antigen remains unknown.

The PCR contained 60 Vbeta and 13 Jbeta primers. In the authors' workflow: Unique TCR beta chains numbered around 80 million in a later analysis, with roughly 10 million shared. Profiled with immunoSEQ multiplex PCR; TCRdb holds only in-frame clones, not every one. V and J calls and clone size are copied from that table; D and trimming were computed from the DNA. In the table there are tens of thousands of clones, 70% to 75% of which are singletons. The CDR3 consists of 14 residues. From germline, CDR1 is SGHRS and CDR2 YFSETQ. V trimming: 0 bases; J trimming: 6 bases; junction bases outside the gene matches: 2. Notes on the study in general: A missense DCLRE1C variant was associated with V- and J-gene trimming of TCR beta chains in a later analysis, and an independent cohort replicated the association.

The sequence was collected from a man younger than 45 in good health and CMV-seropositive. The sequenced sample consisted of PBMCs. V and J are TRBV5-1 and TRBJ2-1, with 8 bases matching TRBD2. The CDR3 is CASSLGTSRNEQFF. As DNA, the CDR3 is TGCGCCAGCAGCTTGGGGACTAGCCGCAATGAGCAGTTCTTC.